This paragraph reports one TCR beta chain. Germline lookup yields CDR1 SGHTA and CDR2 FQGTGA. CDR3 length: 15 residues. Trimming removed 5 bases at V and 1 base at J, with 14 bases between. These data come from a study of T cell responses to AZD1222 COVID-19 vaccine. This table comes from immunoSEQ multiplex PCR, and its TCRdb copy is limited to in-frame clones, with some not included. The repertoire has about 89,000 clones, 91% of them found once; the top ten carry less than 5.5%. The sequences come from peripheral blood, collected on day 0 of MenACWY control vaccination. This sequence joins TRBV7-3 and TRBJ1-1; no clear D gene. This receptor was obtained from an adult in good health. This CDR3 is CASSPTGVANTEAFF. The CDR3 coding sequence is TGTGCCAGCAGCCCCACGGGTGTCGCGAACACTGAAGCTTTCTTT.